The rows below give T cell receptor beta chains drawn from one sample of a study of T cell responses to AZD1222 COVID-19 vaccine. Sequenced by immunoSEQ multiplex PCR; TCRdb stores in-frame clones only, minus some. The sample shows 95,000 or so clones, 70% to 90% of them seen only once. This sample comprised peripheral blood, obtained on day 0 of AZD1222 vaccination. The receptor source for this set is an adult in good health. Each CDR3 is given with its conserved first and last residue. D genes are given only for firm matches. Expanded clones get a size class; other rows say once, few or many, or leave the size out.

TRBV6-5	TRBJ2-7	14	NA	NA	CASSYVGTGDEQYF	TGTGCCAGCAGTTATGTGGGAACCGGGGACGAGCAGTACTTC
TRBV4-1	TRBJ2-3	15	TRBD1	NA	CASRPGTGSRDTQYF	TGCGCCAGCAGACCCGGGACAGGGTCGCGGGATACGCAGTATTTT
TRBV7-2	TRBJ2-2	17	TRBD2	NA	CASSLASSGGRTGELFF	TGTGCCAGCAGCTTAGCATCTAGCGGGGGTCGCACCGGGGAGCTGTTTTTT
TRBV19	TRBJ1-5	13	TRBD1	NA	CASTGQLNQPQHF	TGTGCCAGTACGGGACAGCTCAATCAGCCCCAGCATTTT
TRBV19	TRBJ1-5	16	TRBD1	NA	CASSSLGQGGNQPQHF	TGTGCCAGTAGTTCCTTGGGACAGGGTGGCAATCAGCCCCAGCATTTT
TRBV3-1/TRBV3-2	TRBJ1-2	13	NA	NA	CASSPGGHYGYTF	TGTGCCAGCAGCCCCGGAGGGCACTATGGCTACACCTTC
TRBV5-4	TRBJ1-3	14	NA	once	CASSLGGGLNTIYF	TGTGCCAGCAGCTTGGGGGGGGGTTTAAACACCATATATTTT
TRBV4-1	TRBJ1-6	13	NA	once	CASSSDRNSPLHF	TGCGCCAGCAGCTCCGACCGAAATTCACCCCTCCACTTT
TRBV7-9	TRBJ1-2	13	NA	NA	CASFLLEGYGYTF	TGTGCCAGCTTCCTTCTAGAAGGCTATGGCTACACCTTC
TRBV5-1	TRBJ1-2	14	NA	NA	CASSLAGANYGYTF	TGCGCCAGCAGCTTGGCAGGGGCTAACTATGGCTACACCTTC
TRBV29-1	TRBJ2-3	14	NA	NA	CSVEGGRGTDTQYF	TGCAGCGTTGAAGGGGGCAGGGGCACAGATACGCAGTATTTT
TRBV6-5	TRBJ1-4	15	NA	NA	CASSPGPATNEKLFF	TGTGCCAGCAGTCCGGGCCCTGCAACTAATGAAAAACTGTTTTTT
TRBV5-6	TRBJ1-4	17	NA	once	CASTHQGSLRGNEKLFF	TGTGCCAGCACCCATCAGGGCTCATTAAGGGGAAATGAAAAACTGTTTTTT
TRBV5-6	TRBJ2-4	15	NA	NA	CASSLFGLGENIQYF	TGTGCCAGCAGCTTGTTTGGTTTGGGGGAAAACATTCAGTACTTC
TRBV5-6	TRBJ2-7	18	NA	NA	CASSLEGVWQASSYEQYF	TGTGCCAGCAGCTTGGAAGGAGTATGGCAAGCGAGCTCCTACGAGCAGTACTTC
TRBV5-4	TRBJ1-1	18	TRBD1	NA	CASSPDRDRGSLNTEAFF	TGTGCCAGCAGCCCAGACCGGGACAGGGGGTCATTGAACACTGAAGCTTTCTTT
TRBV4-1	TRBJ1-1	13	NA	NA	CASSHFGDGEAFF	TGCGCCAGCAGCCATTTCGGGGACGGTGAAGCTTTCTTT
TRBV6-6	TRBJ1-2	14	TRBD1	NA	CASSEHGRGTGYTF	TGTGCCAGCAGCGAGCACGGCAGGGGGACTGGCTACACCTTC
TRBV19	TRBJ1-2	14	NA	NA	CASNPVGVGYGYTF	TGTGCCAGTAACCCCGTGGGGGTGGGCTATGGCTACACCTTC
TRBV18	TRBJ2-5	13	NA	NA	CASSPGRQETQYF	TGTGCCAGCTCACCGGGTCGGCAAGAGACCCAGTACTTC
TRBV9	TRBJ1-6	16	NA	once	CASSVGGGSYNSPLHF	TGTGCCAGCAGCGTAGGAGGTGGCTCCTATAATTCACCCCTCCACTTT
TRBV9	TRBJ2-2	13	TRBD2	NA	CASSPRGAGELFF	TGTGCCAGCAGCCCTCGGGGGGCCGGGGAGCTGTTTTTT
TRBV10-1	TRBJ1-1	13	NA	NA	CASSDYGRPEAFF	TGCGCCAGCAGTGATTATGGGCGACCTGAAGCTTTCTTT
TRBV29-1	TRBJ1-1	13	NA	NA	CSVAFLQNTEAFF	TGCAGCGTGGCTTTCCTTCAGAACACTGAAGCTTTCTTT
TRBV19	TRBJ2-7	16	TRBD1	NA	CASSPAGGQGAYEQYF	TGTGCCAGTAGTCCCGCGGGGGGACAGGGGGCCTACGAGCAGTACTTC
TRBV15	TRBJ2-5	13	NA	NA	CATSRDPVETQYF	TGTGCCACCAGCAGAGATCCGGTAGAGACCCAGTACTTC
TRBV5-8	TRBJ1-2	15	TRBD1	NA	CASSSGTGAIYGYTF	TGTGCCAGCAGCTCCGGGACAGGGGCTATCTATGGCTACACCTTC
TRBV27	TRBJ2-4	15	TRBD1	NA	CASSLYTGGEDIQYF	TGTGCCAGCAGTTTGTATACAGGGGGCGAGGACATTCAGTACTTC
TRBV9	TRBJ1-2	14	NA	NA	CASSAAPGNYGYTF	TGTGCCAGCAGCGCAGCCCCGGGAAACTATGGCTACACCTTC
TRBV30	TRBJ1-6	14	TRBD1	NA	CAWSLGQENSPLHF	TGTGCCTGGAGCCTGGGACAGGAGAATTCACCCCTCCACTTT
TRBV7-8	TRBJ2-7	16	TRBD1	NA	CASSLMGTEASYEQYF	TGTGCCAGCAGCTTAATGGGGACAGAAGCCTCCTACGAGCAGTACTTC
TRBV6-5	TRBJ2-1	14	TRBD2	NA	CASTRVAGGPEQFF	TGTGCCAGCACCCGAGTAGCGGGGGGGCCTGAGCAGTTCTTC
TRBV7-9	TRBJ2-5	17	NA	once	CASSPQRGRQGQETQYF	TGTGCCAGCAGCCCCCAAAGAGGGCGCCAGGGACAAGAGACCCAGTACTTC
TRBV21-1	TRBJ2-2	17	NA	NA	CASNQGMTSGVTGELFF	TGTGCCAGCAACCAAGGGATGACTAGCGGCGTTACCGGGGAGCTGTTTTTT
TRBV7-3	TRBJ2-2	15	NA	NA	CASSLAGSNTGELFF	TGTGCCAGCAGCTTAGCAGGGTCGAACACCGGGGAGCTGTTTTTT
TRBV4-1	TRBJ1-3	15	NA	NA	CASSFDGERGNTIYF	TGCGCCAGCAGTTTCGACGGGGAAAGGGGAAACACCATATATTTT
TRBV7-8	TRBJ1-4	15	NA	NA	CASSLGGAGYEKLFF	TGTGCCAGCAGCTTAGGTGGGGCGGGATATGAAAAACTGTTTTTT
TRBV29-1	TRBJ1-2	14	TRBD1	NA	CSVLGQGADYGYTF	TGCAGCGTTTTAGGACAGGGGGCGGACTATGGCTACACCTTC
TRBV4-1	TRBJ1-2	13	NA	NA	CASSQIFRDGYTF	TGCGCCAGCAGCCAAATCTTTAGGGATGGCTACACCTTC
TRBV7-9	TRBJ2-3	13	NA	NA	CASRLAGTDTQYF	TGTGCCAGCCGTCTAGCAGGCACAGATACGCAGTATTTT
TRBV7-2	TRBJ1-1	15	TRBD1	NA	CASSLAGQGGTEAFF	TGTGCCAGCAGCCTGGCGGGACAGGGGGGCACTGAAGCTTTCTTT
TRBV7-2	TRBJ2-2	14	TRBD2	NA	CASSPTSRVGELFF	TGTGCCAGCAGCCCGACTAGCCGAGTCGGGGAGCTGTTTTTT
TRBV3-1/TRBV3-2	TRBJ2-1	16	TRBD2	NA	CASSQDWTGGYNEQFF	TGTGCCAGCAGCCAAGATTGGACGGGGGGTTACAATGAGCAGTTCTTC
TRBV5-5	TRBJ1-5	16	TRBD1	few	CASSLGQGYSNQPQHF	TGTGCCAGCAGCTTAGGACAGGGGTATAGCAATCAGCCCCAGCATTTT
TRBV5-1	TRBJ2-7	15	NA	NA	CASRIGGGATYEQYF	TGCGCCAGCAGGATTGGTGGTGGGGCGACCTACGAGCAGTACTTC
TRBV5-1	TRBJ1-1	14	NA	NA	CASSLYGGSLGAFF	TGCGCCAGCAGCTTGTACGGGGGCAGCTTAGGGGCTTTCTTT
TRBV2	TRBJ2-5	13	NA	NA	CASSVRQTETQYF	TGTGCCAGCAGTGTTCGACAGACAGAGACCCAGTACTTC
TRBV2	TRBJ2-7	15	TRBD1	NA	CASSDTGDEGEEQYF	TGTGCCAGCAGTGACACAGGGGATGAGGGAGAAGAGCAGTACTTC
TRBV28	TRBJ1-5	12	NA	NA	CASSPGYQPQHF	TGTGCCAGCAGCCCGGGATATCAGCCCCAGCATTTT
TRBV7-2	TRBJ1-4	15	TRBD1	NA	CASSVAGTAAEKLFF	TGTGCCAGCAGCGTCGCCGGGACAGCAGCTGAAAAACTGTTTTTT
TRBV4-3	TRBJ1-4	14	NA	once	CASSQWQGDEKLFF	TGCGCCAGCAGCCAGTGGCAGGGTGATGAAAAACTGTTTTTT
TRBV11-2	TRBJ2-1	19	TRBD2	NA	CASSWYLGMAGGNYNEQFF	TGTGCCAGCAGCTGGTACCTCGGTATGGCGGGGGGGAATTACAATGAGCAGTTCTTC
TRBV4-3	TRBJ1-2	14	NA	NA	CASSWRSGTGGYTF	TGCGCCAGCAGCTGGAGGTCCGGGACGGGAGGCTACACCTTC